These 14 T cell receptor beta chains originate from one sample sequenced in a study of control samples from healthy donors and cancer patients. The protocol was immunoSEQ multiplex PCR, while the TCRdb copy is restricted to in-frame clones and leaves out a portion. The sample holds about 20,000 clones; approximately 91% are singletons and the top ten take 25% to 40%. Sample: PBMCs. These receptors were taken from a man in his sixties with head and neck cancer.

The chain has TRBV6-1 and TRBJ1-5, with 8 bases aligning to TRBD1. Germline lookup yields CDR1 MNHNS and CDR2 SASEGT. J lost 7 bases, V lost 6 bases, and 5 bases had no gene match. The CDR3 has 13 residues. The DNA of the CDR3 is TGTGCCAGCAGACGACAGGGGTGGCAGCCCCAGCATTTT. This encodes CASRRQGWQPQHF.

The chain couples TRBV5-5 to TRBJ2-7; maybe TRBD1 (6 bases). CDR3 length: 14 amino acids. Between the trimmed V and J ends, which lost 0 bases and 6 bases, there was a span of 13 bases. CDR1 and CDR2 (germline): SGHKS, YYEKEE (reference sequence). CDR3 protein: CASSLVAGAGEQYF. The CDR3, as DNA: TGTGCCAGCAGCTTGGTGGCAGGGGCGGGCGAGCAGTACTTC.

The chain employs TRBV7-2 and TRBJ1-5, with 9 bases fitting TRBD1. J gave up 4 bases and V 4 bases, and 5 bases lay outside the gene matches. Per germline, CDR1 SGHTA and CDR2 FQGNSA. The CDR3 loop spans 15 amino acids. This chain's CDR3 is CASSSGQGVNQPQHF. CDR3 coding DNA: TGTGCCAGCAGCTCGGGACAGGGTGTGAATCAGCCCCAGCATTTT.

This sequence joins TRBV5-1 and TRBJ1-3; D might be TRBD1 (5 bases). The V end lost 4 bases, the J end lost 4 bases, and 15 bases lay between the germline ends. In germline, CDR1 is SGHRS, CDR2 YFSETQ. The CDR3 is 15 residues long. The CDR3 region has the DNA TGCGCCAGCAGCACAACTGGGGCAGCGGGAAACACCATATATTTT. Translating it yields CASSTTGAAGNTIYF. Full variable domain (rest looked up from reference TRBV5-1 and TRBJ1-3): KAGVTQTPRYLIKTRGQQVTLSCSPISGHRSVSWYQQTPGQGLQFLFEYFSETQRNKGNFPGRFSGRQFSNSRSEMNVSTLELGDSALYLCASSTTGAAGNTIYFGEGSWLTVV.

This chain joins TRBV28 and TRBJ1-4; 9 positions match TRBD1. Germline CDR1 reads MDHEN; CDR2 reads SYDVKM. The ends lost 8 bases at V and 6 bases at J; junction bases unmatched: 7. The CDR3 contains 14 residues. CDR3 in DNA: TGTGCCAGCTCTTCCGGGACAGGGCATGAAAAACTGTTTTTT. It yields the protein CASSSGTGHEKLFF.

The chain carries TRBV10-1 and TRBJ1-5, with no clear D. V lost 2 bases and J 2 bases, leaving 13 bases between the germline ends. The CDR3 length is 16 residues. The germline gives CDR1 WNHNN, CDR2 SYGVQD (reference sequence). CDR3: CASSEEGIRRNQPQHF. Here the CDR3 DNA reads TGCGCCAGCAGTGAGGAGGGAATTAGGCGCAATCAGCCCCAGCATTTT.

CDR3 in DNA: TGTGCCAGCAGCGTATCAGGGACAAGTACCTACGAGCAGTACTTC. It is translated as CASSVSGTSTYEQYF. The chain uses TRBV9 and TRBJ2-7, with D possibly matching TRBD1 (6 bases). The V and J ends lost 1 base and 2 bases respectively, with 13 bases between them. The V gene's germline CDR1 is SGDLS and CDR2 YYNGEE. This CDR3 is 15 amino acids long.

This chain uses TRBV5-1 with TRBJ2-2; TRBD1 aligns across 8 bases. The CDR3 extends over 14 amino acids. Germline trimming cut 4 bases from V and 7 bases from J; bases unmatched to any gene: 6. CDR1 and CDR2 (germline): SGHRS, YFSETQ. CDR3: CASSRQGSDGELFF. CDR3 nucleotide sequence: TGCGCCAGCAGCAGACAGGGGTCGGACGGGGAGCTGTTTTTT.

The chain recombines TRBV2 with TRBJ2-5; TRBD1 might be the D (6 bases). Per germline, CDR1 SNHLY and CDR2 FYNNEI. V lost 3 bases, J lost 9 bases, and 14 bases lay in between. The length of the CDR3 is 13 residues. The CDR3 DNA sequence: TGTGCCAGCAGTGAGAATCAGGGGATGGCCCAGTACTTC. This gives the protein CASSENQGMAQYF.

V is TRBV21-1 and J is TRBJ1-1; the listed D gene, TRBD1, was not tested against the DNA. TRBV21-1 is labeled a pseudogene. The CDR3 loop spans 13 amino acids. The CDR3 nucleotides are TGTGCCAGCAGCCTTGGGGCGAACACTGAAGCTTTCTTT. Its protein product is CASSLGANTEAFF.

This chain connects TRBV18 to TRBJ1-5; TRBD1 matches at 8 bases. Unmatched junction bases numbered 4, after V lost 3 bases and J lost 6 bases. Germline V gene data show CDR1 as KGHSH and CDR2 as LQKENI. CDR3 length equals 14 residues. The CDR3 nucleotides are TGTGCCAGCTCACCGGGACAGGAGGTTCAGCCCCAGCATTTT. It yields the protein CASSPGQEVQPQHF.

This clone was seen a single time. The chain employs TRBV6-2 or TRBV6-3 and TRBJ1-2; D is uncertain. The germline V and J ends were trimmed by 5 bases and 3 bases, with 13 bases remaining between them. Germline values: CDR1 MNHEY, CDR2 SVGEGT. The CDR3 is 14 residues long. CDR3 residues: CASSENPMYYGYTF. CDR3 DNA sequence: TGTGCCAGCAGTGAGAATCCCATGTACTATGGCTACACCTTC.

This clone was seen a few times. This chain joins TRBV24-1 and TRBJ2-2, with D perhaps matching TRBD1 (6 bases). Germline CDR1 and CDR2: KGHDR and SFDVKD. V dropped 7 bases and J dropped 3 bases, with 14 bases sitting between them. The CDR3 contains 15 residues. Here the CDR3 DNA reads TGTGCCACCAGCTCCGGGACAACGGACACCGGGGAGCTGTTTTTT. This codes for CATSSGTTDTGELFF.

The CDR3 reads CASSVGEGSRTDTQYF. CDR3 nucleotides: TGTGCCAGCAGCGTAGGTGAGGGGTCGCGCACAGATACGCAGTATTTT. The V and J genes are TRBV9 and TRBJ2-3, with D perhaps TRBD1 or TRBD2 (5 bases each). This CDR3 contains 16 residues. The germline V gene encodes CDR1 SGDLS and CDR2 YYNGEE. The germline V and J ends were trimmed by 0 bases and 1 base, with 12 bases remaining between them.